This T cell receptor beta chain was profiled in a study of T cells in Graves' hyperthyroidism and ophthalmopathy. As to this clonotype: Antigen specificity is unknown.

Authors of the study amplified TCR beta CDR3 regions from RNA transcripts. Carried out on the TCR CDR3, a first-round RT-PCR used the HTBI primer set. TCRdb reprocessed the multiplex PCR reads with MiXCR, giving one entry per CDR3 protein. The sample has 280,000 or so distinct CDR3 sequences; 13% to 15% are singletons. General observations from the study: Most clonotypes expanded in the thyroid (above 0.001) were also present in blood.

With a duration under 2 months, the hyperthyroidism was newly diagnosed in patients aged 18 to 65. Blood was sampled at initial diagnosis of hyperthyroidism, prior to onset of any ophthalmopathy symptoms. The CDR3 has 15 residues. The germline V and J ends were trimmed by 1 base and 3 bases, with 14 bases remaining between them. CDR1 is SGHRS and CDR2 is YFSETQ in the germline V gene. The origin of this receptor is a woman aged 45-60 years with Graves' hyperthyroidism that later progressed to Graves' ophthalmopathy. The sequenced sample was blood. The J gene is TRBJ2-7, the V gene TRBV5-1; possibly TRBD1 for D (6 bases). In DNA, the CDR3 is TGCGCCAGCAGCTTGTCCCCCGGGACACTCTACGAGCAGTACTTC. Its protein product is CASSLSPGTLYEQYF.